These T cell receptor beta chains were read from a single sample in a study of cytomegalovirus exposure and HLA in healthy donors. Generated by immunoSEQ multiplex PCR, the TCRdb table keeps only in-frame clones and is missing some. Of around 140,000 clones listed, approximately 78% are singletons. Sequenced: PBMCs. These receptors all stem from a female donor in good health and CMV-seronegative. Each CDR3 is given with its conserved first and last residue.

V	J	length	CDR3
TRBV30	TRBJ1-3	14	CAWTHPSSGNTIYF
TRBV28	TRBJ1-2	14	CASRSGTGVYGYTF
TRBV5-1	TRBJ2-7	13	CASRLTGSYEQYF
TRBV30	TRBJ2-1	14	CAWTGPRGYNEQFF
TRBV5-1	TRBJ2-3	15	CASSLEAGSTDTQYF
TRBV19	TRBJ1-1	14	CASSPTVMNTEAFF
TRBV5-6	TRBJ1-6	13	CASSWGVNSPLHF
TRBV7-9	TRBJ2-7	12	CASSLHSYEQYF
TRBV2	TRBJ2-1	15	CASRFGSGSYNEQFF
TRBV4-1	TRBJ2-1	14	CASSQVTGTNEQFF
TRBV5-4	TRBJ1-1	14	CATTRGIGDTEAFF
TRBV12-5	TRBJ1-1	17	CASGLAAGTGGNTEAFF
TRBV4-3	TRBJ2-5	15	CASSQDWGPKETQYF